This T cell receptor beta chain derives from a study of T cells in Graves' hyperthyroidism and ophthalmopathy. Turning to the study itself: Peripheral blood was taken when the disease was first diagnosed, before any treatment began.

RNA transcripts were the template for amplifying TCR beta CDR3 regions. HTBI primers were employed in a first-round RT-PCR of the TCR CDR3. MiXCR, run by TCRdb on the multiplex PCR reads, gives a single entry per CDR3 protein. The sample holds 400,000 or so distinct CDR3 sequences, more than 12% seen once. General observations from the study: Most thyroid clonotypes that were expanded above 0.001 also turned up in blood.

As to this clonotype: Its antigen is unidentified.

This receptor was obtained from a woman aged 25 to 39 with Graves' ophthalmopathy. The sample comprised blood.

The CDR3 here is CASSYSGDIWYQETQYF. In DNA, the CDR3 is TGTGCCAGCAGTTACTCGGGGGACATTTGGTACCAAGAGACCCAGTACTTC. The rearrangement joins TRBV6-2 or TRBV6-3 to TRBJ2-5; D is perhaps TRBD1 (6 bases). This CDR3 is built from 17 residues. Trimming left V 0 bases short and J 0 bases short, with 14 bases between. CDR1 and CDR2 from the germline V gene are MNHEY and SVGEGT.